These 5 T cell receptor beta chains came from one sample sequenced in a study of cytomegalovirus exposure and HLA in healthy donors (dated by TCRdb to 2017 to 2019). The library was built by means of the immunoSEQ multiplex PCR assay. For the multiplex PCR, a mixture combining 60 forward primers for TCR Vbeta segments and 13 reverse primers for TCR Jbeta segments was used. Here the immuneACCESS table is served through TCRdb, limited to in-frame sequences with V and J called. Missing clones are a known gap in these copies; in checked studies unresolved V genes cover under half, and the rest lacks a known reason. The sample table contains more than 200,000 clones; only one count was recorded for about four fifths of them. The top ten clonotypes cover approximately 5.7% of the sample. Sequences were obtained from PBMCs. The receptors derive from a middle-aged man in good health and CMV-seropositive.

The rearrangement links TRBV27 to TRBJ1-1; 7 bases agree with TRBD1. Germline V gene data show CDR1 as MNHEY and CDR2 as SMNVEV (reference sequence). V gave up 6 bases and J gave up 4 bases; unmatched junction bases: 8. The CDR3 runs 14 residues. The DNA of the CDR3 is TGTGCCAGCAGCACCGACAGGGTTTCCACTGAAGCTTTCTTT. It is translated as CASSTDRVSTEAFF.

The V and J genes are TRBV11-3 and TRBJ2-5, with D possibly TRBD1 on 5 matching bases. CDR1 is SGHNT and CDR2 is YENEEA in the germline V gene. V lost 2 bases and J lost 5, with 12 bases in between. The CDR3 runs to 14 residues. CDR3: CASSLSSGLETQYF. CDR3 bases: TGTGCCAGCAGCTTATCCTCAGGGCTCGAGACCCAGTACTTC. Filled out from reference TRBV11-3 and TRBJ2-5, the complete variable domain reads EAGVVQSPRYKIIEKKQPVAFWCNPISGHNTLYWYLQNLGQGPELLIRYENEEAVDDSQLPKDRFSAERLKGVDSTLKIQPAELGDSAVYLCASSLSSGLETQYFGPGTRLLVL.

The gene calls are TRBV10-3 and TRBJ2-1; 7 positions match TRBD2. The CDR3 runs to 16 residues. Germline lookup yields CDR1 ENHRY and CDR2 SYGVKD. The trim removed 5 bases at V and 6 bases at J, leaving 13 bases unmatched. CDR3 nucleotides: TGTGCCATCAGTTCTGAGCTGGGAGCGGGAACCAATGAGCAGTTCTTC. Translation gives CAISSELGAGTNEQFF.

The chain couples TRBV19 to TRBJ2-5, with 9 bases fitting TRBD1. The CDR3 contains 14 residues. The V and J ends lost 5 bases and 5 bases, in that order; junction bases with no gene match: 6. Germline CDR1 LNHDA, CDR2 SQIVND (reference sequence). CDR3 sequence (DNA): TGTGCCAGTAGTCCGGGACAGGGAAGGGAGACCCAGTACTTC. Translating gives CASSPGQGRETQYF.

The CDR3 nucleotides are TGTGCCAGCTTGGCTTTAAAGGCCGGGGGGGAAAAACTGTTTTTT. Translation gives CASLALKAGGEKLFF. The gene calls are TRBV2 and TRBJ1-4, with D maybe TRBD1 (5 bases). This CDR3 has 15 amino acids. Deletions cut 8 bases from V and 8 bases from J, with 21 bases between. Germline values: CDR1 SNHLY, CDR2 FYNNEI.